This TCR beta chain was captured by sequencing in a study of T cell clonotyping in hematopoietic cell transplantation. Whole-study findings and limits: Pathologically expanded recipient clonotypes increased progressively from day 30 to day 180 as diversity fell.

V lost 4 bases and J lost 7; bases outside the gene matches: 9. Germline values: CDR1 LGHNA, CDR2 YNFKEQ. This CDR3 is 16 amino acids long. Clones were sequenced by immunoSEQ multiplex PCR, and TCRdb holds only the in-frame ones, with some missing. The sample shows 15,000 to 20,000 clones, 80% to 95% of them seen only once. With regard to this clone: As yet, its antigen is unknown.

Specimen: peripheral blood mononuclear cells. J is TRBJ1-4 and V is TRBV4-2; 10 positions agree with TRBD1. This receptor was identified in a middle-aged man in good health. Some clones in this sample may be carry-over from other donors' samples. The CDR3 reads CASSLGTGDLGEKLFF. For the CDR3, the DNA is TGTGCCAGCAGCCTCGGGACAGGGGACCTTGGTGAAAAACTGTTTTTT.